This TCR beta chain was retrieved from a study of long-term antiretroviral therapy in people with HIV. The authors ran the immunoSEQ assay, v3.0, at survey level. TCRdb's table, derived via immunoSEQ multiplex PCR, lists solely in-frame clones and lacks some. The repertoire holds around 29,000 clones, with roughly 80% as singletons. Germline CDR1 reads MNHNY; CDR2 reads SVGAGI (reference sequence). There are 14 residues in the CDR3. V shed 1 base and J shed 6 bases, with 13 bases lying between them. The receptor was derived from a middle-aged man with HIV. The genes are TRBV6-6 and TRBJ2-7; D possibly corresponds to TRBD2 (6 bases). The sample here was unsorted PBMCs, taken 0.3 years after starting antiretroviral therapy. DNA of the CDR3: TGTGCCAGCAGTTACTATTCGGGGGTTAGCGAGCAGTACTTC. This sequence encodes CASSYYSGVSEQYF.